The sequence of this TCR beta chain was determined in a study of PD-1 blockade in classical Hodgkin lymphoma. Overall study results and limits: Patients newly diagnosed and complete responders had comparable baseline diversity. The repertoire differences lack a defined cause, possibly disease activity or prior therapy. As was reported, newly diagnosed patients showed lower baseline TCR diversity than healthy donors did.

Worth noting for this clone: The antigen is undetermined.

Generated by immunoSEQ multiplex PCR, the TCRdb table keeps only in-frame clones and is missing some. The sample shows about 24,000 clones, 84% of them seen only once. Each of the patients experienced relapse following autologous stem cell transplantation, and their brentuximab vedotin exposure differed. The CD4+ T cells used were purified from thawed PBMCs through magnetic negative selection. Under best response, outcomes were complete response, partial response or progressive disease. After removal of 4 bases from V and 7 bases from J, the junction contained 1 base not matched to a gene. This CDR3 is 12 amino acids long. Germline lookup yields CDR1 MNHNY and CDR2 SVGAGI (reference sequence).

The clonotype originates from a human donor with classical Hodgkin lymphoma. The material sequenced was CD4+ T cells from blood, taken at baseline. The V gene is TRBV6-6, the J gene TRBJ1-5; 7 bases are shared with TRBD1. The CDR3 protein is CASSLQGQPQHF. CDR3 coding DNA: TGTGCCAGCAGTTTACAGGGGCAGCCCCAGCATTTT.